This TCR beta chain was retrieved from a study of T cell responses to AZD1222 COVID-19 vaccine. General study findings and limits: The study reported that nearly half of spike-specific TCRs target unmutated variant regions. Spike-specific TCR repertoires showed rising breadth and depth after two AZD1222 doses. Only five or six AZD1222 recipients tested seropositive at baseline.

The table came from immunoSEQ multiplex PCR; TCRdb's copy has only in-frame clones and leaves some out. The table lists 75,000 to 80,000 clones, under 90% of them singletons. Notes on this clone: Its specificity is unknown.

The CDR3 runs 18 residues. Germline loops: CDR1 MNHEY, CDR2 SVGEGT. Trimming cost V 2 bases and J 1 base; bases outside gene matches: 12. The specimen comprised peripheral blood, sampled 28 days after the second AZD1222 dose. The source is an adult who received the AZD1222 COVID-19 vaccine. The gene calls are TRBV6-2 or TRBV6-3 and TRBJ2-5, with TRBD2 matching over 8 bases. The CDR3 reads CASSYQRLANTFQETQYF. DNA of the CDR3: TGTGCCAGCAGTTACCAGAGACTAGCGAATACGTTCCAAGAGACCCAGTACTTC.